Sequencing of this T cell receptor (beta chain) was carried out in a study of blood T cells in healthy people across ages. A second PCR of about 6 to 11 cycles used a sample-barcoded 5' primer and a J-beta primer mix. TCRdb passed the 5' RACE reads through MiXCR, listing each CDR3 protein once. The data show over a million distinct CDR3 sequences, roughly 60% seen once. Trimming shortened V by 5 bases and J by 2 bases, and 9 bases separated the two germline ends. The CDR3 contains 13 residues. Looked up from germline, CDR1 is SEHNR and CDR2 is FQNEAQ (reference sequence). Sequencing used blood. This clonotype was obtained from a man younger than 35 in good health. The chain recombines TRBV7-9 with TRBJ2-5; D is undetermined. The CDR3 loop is CASSIIGQETQYF. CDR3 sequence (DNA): TGTGCCAGCAGCATCATAGGTCAAGAGACCCAGTACTTC.